A selection of T cell receptor beta chains follows, all from one sample in a study of cytomegalovirus exposure and HLA in healthy donors. Assay: immunoSEQ multiplex PCR; the TCRdb copy retains only in-frame clones and omits some. The data show hundreds of thousands of clones, approximately 83% seen once. Sequencing was carried out using PBMCs. These TCRs come from a boy aged 2 to 10 in good health and CMV-seronegative. CDR3s include the opening cysteine and the closing phenylalanine or tryptophan. Fields, in order: D gene, V gene, clone size, J gene, CDR3 DNA, CDR3 protein. The D gene is left open where the match is weak. Clone size is shown for a subset of rows, as once, few, many or a class of expanded clone.

>TRBD2|TRBV7-9|.|TRBJ2-3
TGTGCCAGCAGCCCCCTCGGTAGCGGGAGAACAGATACGCAGTATTTT
CASSPLGSGRTDTQYF
>TRBD1|TRBV7-2|.|TRBJ2-7
TGTGCCAGCAGACAGGACAGGGCAACCTACGAGCAGTACTTC
CASRQDRATYEQYF
>.|TRBV29-1|.|TRBJ2-7
TGCAGCGTTGAAGCCCCTCGGGGGGCCCCCTACGAGCAGTACTTC
CSVEAPRGAPYEQYF
>.|TRBV18|.|TRBJ2-7
TGTGCCAGCTCACCACCCTCGGGGTCCTACGAGCAGTACTTC
CASSPPSGSYEQYF
>TRBD2|TRBV2|once|TRBJ2-1
TGTGCCAGCAGTGGGACTAGCGGTTACAATGAGCAGTTCTTC
CASSGTSGYNEQFF
>.|TRBV7-9|.|TRBJ2-5
TGTGCCAGCAGCTTAGAAGTTGGCTTCAGGGTCGAAGAGACCCAGTACTTC
CASSLEVGFRVEETQYF
>.|TRBV7-8|.|TRBJ1-2
TGTGCCAGCAGGCCCCCCGACAGCTCTAACTATGGCTACACCTTC
CASRPPDSSNYGYTF
>TRBD2|TRBV5-6|.|TRBJ2-1
TGTGCCAGCAGTTATAAGCCCGGGACTAGCGGGAGGGTTTACAATGAGCAGTTCTTC
CASSYKPGTSGRVYNEQFF
>TRBD2|TRBV4-2|.|TRBJ2-3
TGTGCCAGCAGCCAAGAGGCGGGAGGGACAGATACGCAGTATTTT
CASSQEAGGTDTQYF
>.|TRBV30|once|TRBJ1-2
TGTGCCTCCACCGACAGAGGAAACTATGGCTACACCTTC
CASTDRGNYGYTF
>.|TRBV27|.|TRBJ2-7
TGTGCCAGCAGTTGGGCAGGGTCCTACGAGCAGTACTTC
CASSWAGSYEQYF
>.|TRBV5-4|.|TRBJ2-3
TGTGCCAGCAGGGGGGCGGATACGCAGTATTTT
CASRGADTQYF
>.|TRBV19|.|TRBJ1-4
TGTGCCAGTAGTATCGGGGGGGAAAAACTGTTTTTT
CASSIGGEKLFF
>.|TRBV2|.|TRBJ2-5
TGTGCCAGCAGTGAAAGCACAGGGCAAGAGGCCCAGTACTTC
CASSESTGQEAQYF
>.|TRBV4-1|.|TRBJ2-7
TGCGCCAGCAGCCAAGATGGGCACCTTAGCTCCTACGAGCAGTACTTC
CASSQDGHLSSYEQYF
>TRBD1|TRBV25-1|.|TRBJ2-7
TGTGCCAGCCGTAAGACAGGGACCTACGAGCAGTACTTC
CASRKTGTYEQYF
>.|TRBV4-1|.|TRBJ1-6
TGCGCCAGCAGCCAAGAGGGGGGGCCCGGGGGGACACCCCTCCACTTT
CASSQEGGPGGTPLHF
>TRBD1|TRBV5-1|.|TRBJ2-1
TGCGCCAGCAGCCCGACAGGGGGCCATGAGCAGTTCTTC
CASSPTGGHEQFF
>.|TRBV5-6|few|TRBJ2-3
TGTGCCAGCAGCTTGGATAGCCCAGATACGCAGTATTTT
CASSLDSPDTQYF
>.|TRBV4-1|.|TRBJ1-4
TGCGCCAGCAGCCAAGATACGAGGATGCTGTTTTTT
CASSQDTRMLFF
>TRBD2|TRBV27|.|TRBJ2-5
TGTGCCAGCAGTTTTTCTAGCGGGGGTCTCCAAGAGACCCAGTACTTC
CASSFSSGGLQETQYF
>TRBD2|TRBV4-1|.|TRBJ2-5
TGCGCCAGCAGCCGCGGGGGGTTCGAGACCCAGTACTTC
CASSRGGFETQYF
>TRBD1|TRBV29-1|.|TRBJ1-1
TGCAGCGTTGCCCGGACAGGGGCAATGAACACTGAAGCTTTCTTT
CSVARTGAMNTEAFF
>TRBD2|TRBV5-5|few|TRBJ2-7
TGTGCCAGCAGCTGGGGGACTAGCCCTTCTCTCTACGAGCAGTACTTC
CASSWGTSPSLYEQYF
>.|TRBV30|.|TRBJ2-1
TGTGCCTGGAGGTTGCGACTTGCCGACAATGAGCAGTTCTTC
CAWRLRLADNEQFF
>TRBD2|TRBV9|.|TRBJ2-2
TGTGCCAGCAGCGTCCCTAGCGGCACCGGGGAGCTGTTTTTT
CASSVPSGTGELFF
>TRBD1|TRBV6-1|.|TRBJ2-5
TGTGCCAGCGGGGCGACAGGGCGAGAGACCCAGTACTTC
CASGATGRETQYF
>.|TRBV9|.|TRBJ1-4
TGTGCCAGCAGCGTAGGGTCCAGAATACCTAATGAAAAACTGTTTTTT
CASSVGSRIPNEKLFF
>.|TRBV5-4|.|TRBJ1-1
TGTGCCAGCCGGGGGGACACTGAAGCTTTCTTT
CASRGDTEAFF
>TRBD1|TRBV2|.|TRBJ1-1
TGTGCCAGCAGTGAGACAGGGGGAGTGTGGAACACTGAAGCTTTCTTT
CASSETGGVWNTEAFF
>TRBD2|TRBV10-3|.|TRBJ2-1
TGTGCCATCAGCTCAGCGGGAGGGAGCTCCTACAATGAGCAGTTCTTC
CAISSAGGSSYNEQFF
>.|TRBV6-6|.|TRBJ2-7
TGTGCCAGCAGCTACCCTCAGGGGGTGGAGGGCGAGCAGTACTTC
CASSYPQGVEGEQYF
>TRBD2|TRBV6-1|.|TRBJ2-7
TGTGCCAGCAGTGCTCTAGCGGGAGGGGCCTACGAGCAGTACTTC
CASSALAGGAYEQYF
>TRBD2|TRBV27|.|TRBJ2-1
TGTGCCAGCAGTTTATGGGCTAGCGGGGAGCAGTTCTTC
CASSLWASGEQFF
>TRBD2|TRBV6-5|.|TRBJ2-2
TGTGCCAGCAGAACTAGCGGGGGCACCGGGGAGCTGTTTTTT
CASRTSGGTGELFF
>TRBD2|TRBV2|.|TRBJ2-1
TGTGCCAGCAGGGGACTAGCGGGAGGAGGTGAGCAGTTCTTC
CASRGLAGGGEQFF
>.|TRBV11-2|.|TRBJ2-5
TGTGCCAGCAGCTTAGGGGGAGGAGAGACCCAGTACTTC
CASSLGGGETQYF
>TRBD1|TRBV7-9|.|TRBJ2-7
TGTGCCAGCAGCAGAAACAGGGGCGAGCAGTACTTC
CASSRNRGEQYF
>TRBD2|TRBV11-1|.|TRBJ2-1
TGTGCCAGCAGCTTAGCCAGCGGGAGTGGCAATGAGCAGTTCTTC
CASSLASGSGNEQFF
>.|TRBV30|.|TRBJ1-1
TGTCATGGCAGGGCGAACACTGAAGCTTTCTTT
CHGRANTEAFF
>TRBD1|TRBV2|few|TRBJ1-1
TGTGCCAGCAGCGAACAGGGGGCTGAAGCTTTCTTT
CASSEQGAEAFF
>.|TRBV19|few|TRBJ2-5
TGTGCCAGTAGTCCGGGACACAGGTACCAAGAGACCCAGTACTTC
CASSPGHRYQETQYF
>.|TRBV19|.|TRBJ2-7
TGTGCCAGTAGTATGAGCAGGGGTAGCGACGAGCAGTACTTC
CASSMSRGSDEQYF
>.|TRBV6-1|.|TRBJ2-7
TGTGCCAGCGGCAGGCTGACCTACGAGCAGTACTTC
CASGRLTYEQYF
>.|TRBV5-8|.|TRBJ1-1
TGTGCCAGCAGACATGGGGGGACTGAAGCTTTCTTT
CASRHGGTEAFF
>TRBD1|TRBV27|.|TRBJ2-5
TGTGCCAGCAGTGCAACAGGGACAGCCCAAGAGACCCAGTACTTC
CASSATGTAQETQYF